This T cell receptor (beta chain) comes out of a study of shared clonotypes between healthy human individuals. A word on this clone: Its antigen remains unidentified.

The test was conducted at deep level. Input per replicate PCR of unsorted PBMC was 300 ng DNA, corresponding to tens of thousands of T cell genomes. The data were produced by immunoSEQ multiplex PCR, yet TCRdb's version contains in-frame clones alone and is incomplete. The profile covers around 500,000 clones, with 70% to 80% appearing a single time and 13% taken by the ten largest. General study results and limits: Sequencing depth was a factor that was expected to affect clonotype sharing among donors. Donor scarcity curtailed the genetic and exposure-history diversity represented herein.

Germline V lookup: CDR1 LNHNV, CDR2 YYDKDF (reference sequence). This CDR3 comprises 15 residues. The trim removed 4 bases at V and 4 bases at J, leaving 5 bases unmatched. The chain recombines TRBV15 with TRBJ1-5; 9 nucleotides match TRBD1. Sequencing input: PBMCs. The TCR comes from a woman between 40 and 50 years old in good health. Some clones in this sample may be carry-over from other donors' samples. CDR3 region: CATSTSGTGNQPQHF. The CDR3 nucleotides read TGTGCCACCAGCACCTCCGGGACAGGGAATCAGCCCCAGCATTTT.